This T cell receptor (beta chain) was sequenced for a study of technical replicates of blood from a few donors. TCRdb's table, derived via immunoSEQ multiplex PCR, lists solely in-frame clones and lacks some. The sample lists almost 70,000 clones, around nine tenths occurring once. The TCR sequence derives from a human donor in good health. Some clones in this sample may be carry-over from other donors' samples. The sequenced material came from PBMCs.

CDR3 sequence reads: CASSLQGPPNSPLHF. The DNA for the CDR3 is TGTGCCAGCAGCTTGCAGGGCCCCCCTAATTCACCCCTCCACTTT. The rearrangement links TRBV5-5 to TRBJ1-6; weak D call: TRBD1 (5 bases). V was pared by 1 base and J by 6 bases, with 11 bases between. The CDR3 contains 15 residues. Germline V gene sequence: CDR1 SGHKS, CDR2 YYEKEE (reference sequence).